The 32 T cell receptor beta chains listed next were all sequenced from one sample in a study of CD8 T cells in ankylosing spondylitis. General study results and limits: It appeared that ankylosing spondylitis blood was characterized by a TCR beta motif of fewer than 10 highly homologous variants.

One entry per CDR3 protein, called by TCRdb with MiXCR from the 5' RACE reads. The profile shows more than 250,000 distinct CDR3 sequences, approximately 8.2% of them singletons. Antigens for these TCRs are unknown. Sequencing input: blood, either unsorted or a sorted T cell fraction (not recorded which). All receptors derive from a male donor with ankylosing spondylitis.

DNA of the CDR3: TGTGCCAGCAGCTGGGTGACGGGACAGGGGTCCGAGCAGTACTTC. Its protein is CASSWVTGQGSEQYF. V usage is TRBV5-6 and J usage is TRBJ2-7, with 10 bases that match TRBD1. The CDR3 length is 15 residues. The V gene's germline CDR1 is SGHDT and CDR2 YYEEEE. The V segment lost 3 bases and the J segment 6 bases; nucleotides outside the gene matches: 9.

This clonotype was seen a handful of times. The rearrangement joins TRBV12-3 or TRBV12-4 to TRBJ2-1; D might be TRBD1 (6 bases). The CDR3 has 16 amino acids. V shed 6 bases and J shed 6 bases, with 21 bases lying between them. The CDR3 protein is CASSYRAGVGSNEQFF. CDR3 sequence (DNA): TGTGCCAGCAGCTACAGGGCAGGGGTCGGATCCAATGAGCAGTTCTTC.

This clonotype turned up a few times. The chain links TRBV7-2 to TRBJ2-1; D might be TRBD2 (7 bases). The CDR3 contains 14 residues. V gave up 5 bases and J gave up 8 bases, with 16 bases separating them. Germline CDR1 reads SGHTA; CDR2 reads FQGNSA. CDR3 DNA sequence: TGTGCCAGCAGCCAAGGGGGGGGCCGCGATGAGCAGTTCTTC. It codes for CASSQGGGRDEQFF.

The sample holds a few counts of this clonotype. V usage is TRBV6-2 or TRBV6-3 and J usage is TRBJ1-5, with D unresolved. Between the trimmed V and J ends, which lost 1 base and 5 bases, there was a span of 15 bases. Germline V gives CDR1 MNHEY, CDR2 SVGEGT. The CDR3 spans 16 residues. The CDR3 DNA is TGTGCCAGCAGTTACTTTCCGGAACAGCCTCATCAGCCCCAGCATTTT. Its translation: CASSYFPEQPHQPQHF.

V usage is TRBV6-1 and J usage is TRBJ1-5; no firm D call. The CDR3 totals 14 residues. V was pared by 6 bases and J by 2 bases, with 11 bases between. Germline V CDR1 and CDR2: MNHNS, SASEGT. The DNA for the CDR3 is TGTGCCAGCAGCAATACAAGGGGCAATCAGCCCCAGCATTTT. It yields the protein CASSNTRGNQPQHF.

The chain has TRBV20-1 and TRBJ2-1, with D maybe TRBD2 (5 bases). Between the trimmed V and J ends, which lost 6 bases and 3 bases, there was a span of 12 bases. The CDR3 loop spans 13 amino acids. Per the germline V gene, CDR1 is DFQATT and CDR2 is SNEGSKA (reference sequence). Here the CDR3 DNA reads TGCAGTGCCGGTGGGAGAGACTACAATGAGCAGTTCTTC. Amino acids: CSAGGRDYNEQFF.

This clonotype was counted between two and nine times. The chain combines TRBV12-3 or TRBV12-4 with TRBJ1-3; D is perhaps TRBD1 (6 bases). The V end was cut by 9 bases, the J end by 0 bases, with 15 bases between. The CDR3 is 15 amino acids. CDR3 nucleotides: TGTGCCAGTGGGAGGGGGTTCGGCTCTGGAAACACCATATATTTT. This translates into CASGRGFGSGNTIYF.

This clonotype was detected many times. The gene calls are TRBV29-1 and TRBJ2-1; 11 nucleotides match TRBD2. The V gene's germline CDR1 is SQVTM and CDR2 ANQGSEA. This CDR3 contains 14 residues. J was trimmed by 6 bases and V by 4 bases; bases with no gene match: 5. CDR3: CSVGGTSGSNEQFF. In nucleotides, the CDR3 is TGCAGCGTTGGGGGGACTAGCGGTTCCAATGAGCAGTTCTTC.

This clonotype was recorded many times. V is TRBV7-2 and J is TRBJ1-3; no clear D gene. The V and J ends lost 5 bases and 0 bases respectively, with 14 bases between them. Germline CDR1 reads SGHTA; CDR2 reads FQGNSA. This CDR3 spans 16 amino acids. CDR3 coding DNA: TGTGCCAGCAGCCTCTCCTCCGGCAACTCTGGAAACACCATATATTTT. Its translation: CASSLSSGNSGNTIYF.

This clonotype was detected a few times. The rearrangement links TRBV11-2 to TRBJ2-5, with TRBD2 matching 10 bases. Germline values: CDR1 SGHAT, CDR2 FQNNGV. J was trimmed by 5 bases and V by 0 bases; bases with no gene match: 9. The CDR3 extends over 17 amino acids. This chain's CDR3 is CASSLERIAGGIETQYF. CDR3 bases: TGTGCCAGCAGCTTAGAAAGAATAGCGGGAGGAATTGAGACCCAGTACTTC.

This clonotype was seen only a few times. The rearrangement uses TRBV5-1 and TRBJ1-2; 8 positions agree with TRBD1. V lost 2 bases and J lost 7; bases outside the gene matches: 13. The germline CDR1 and CDR2 sequences are SGHRS and YFSETQ. CDR3 length: 16 residues. The DNA of the CDR3 is TGCGCCAGCAGCTTTTCGACAGGGGTCGGGAGCTCTGGCTACACCTTC. It is translated as CASSFSTGVGSSGYTF.

The table lists this clonotype with many counts. The chain recombines TRBV7-2 with TRBJ2-3; D call uncertain. This CDR3 region has 12 residues. The germline V gene has CDR1 SGHTA and CDR2 FQGNSA. V lost 5 bases and J 0 bases, leaving 3 bases between the germline ends. The CDR3 is CASSQSTDTQYF. The CDR3 nucleotides read TGTGCCAGCAGCCAGAGCACAGATACGCAGTATTTT.

This clonotype has a handful of counts. V is TRBV12-5 and J is TRBJ1-5; unclear D gene. The CDR3 runs to 16 residues. The germline V and J ends were trimmed by 1 base and 1 base, with 11 bases remaining between them. Germline CDR1 LGHNT, CDR2 FRNRAP. Here the CDR3 reads CASGLGSKSSNQPQHF. CDR3 DNA: TGTGCTAGTGGTTTGGGTTCTAAATCGAGCAATCAGCCCCAGCATTTT.

This clonotype was recorded many times. The rearrangement joins TRBV4-2 to TRBJ2-5; D not certain. CDR1 and CDR2 (germline): LGHNA, YNFKEQ. Between the trimmed V and J ends, which lost 6 bases and 3 bases, there was a span of 11 bases. CDR3 length: 13 residues. The CDR3 is CASSQIPKETQYF. In DNA form, the CDR3 reads TGTGCCAGCAGTCAGATCCCGAAAGAGACCCAGTACTTC.

This clonotype was detected a few times. The chain recombines TRBV7-2 with TRBJ2-1; D remains unclear. Germline CDR1 SGHTA, CDR2 FQGNSA. Trimming stripped 4 bases from V and 3 bases from J, with 16 bases between. The CDR3 spans 16 residues. The CDR3 sequence is CASSSPPWTYYNEQFF. DNA for the CDR3: TGTGCCAGCAGCTCGCCCCCCTGGACGTACTACAATGAGCAGTTCTTC.

This clonotype has more than one count but fewer than ten. The V call is TRBV5-6, the J call TRBJ2-7; no reliable D call. Germline V lookup: CDR1 SGHDT, CDR2 YYEEEE. The CDR3 has 15 residues. V lost 4 bases and J lost 0, with 14 bases in between. CDR3 bases: TGTGCCAGCAGCCCCCGTTATCGTTACTCCTACGAGCAGTACTTC. This encodes CASSPRYRYSYEQYF.

Note on this clonotype: This clone may be a read error of a much larger clone one base away. The gene calls are TRBV29-1 and TRBJ2-1; D is perhaps TRBD1 (5 bases). CDR3 length: 11 residues. The germline V gene encodes CDR1 SQVTM and CDR2 ANQGSEA. The germline V and J ends were trimmed by 7 bases and 9 bases, with 13 bases remaining between them. CDR3 region: CSARAGFEQFF. In DNA form, the CDR3 reads TGCAGCGCTAGGGCAGGGTTTGAGCAGTTCTTC.

In this sample, this clonotype turned up many times. The rearrangement uses TRBV4-2 and TRBJ1-1; D gene unclear. V lost 0 bases and J 0 bases, leaving 2 bases between the germline ends. Germline V gene data show CDR1 as LGHNA and CDR2 as YNFKEQ. The CDR3 is 13 residues long. CDR3 coding DNA: TGTGCCAGCAGCCAAGACGTGAACACTGAAGCTTTCTTT. It encodes CASSQDVNTEAFF.

This clonotype has ten or more counts. V usage is TRBV7-2 and J usage is TRBJ2-7; D is undetermined. This CDR3 is built from 13 residues. CDR1 is SGHTA and CDR2 is FQGNSA in the germline V gene. Trimming pared 1 base from V and 3 bases from J, leaving 7 bases between. The CDR3 is CASSLVPLYEQYF. CDR3 in DNA: TGTGCCAGCAGCTTAGTGCCCCTCTACGAGCAGTACTTC.

There are a few counts of this clonotype. The rearrangement joins TRBV20-1 to TRBJ2-1, with 9 positions matching TRBD2. The CDR3 is 15 residues long. V shed 1 base, J shed 8 bases, and the junction held 9 bases outside the gene matches. Germline V gene sequence: CDR1 DFQATT, CDR2 SNEGSKA (reference sequence). The CDR3, as DNA: TGCAGTGCTAGAGCCTTCGCGGGAGGGTACGATGAGCAGTTCTTC. Translation gives CSARAFAGGYDEQFF.

The V and J genes are TRBV11-3 and TRBJ2-2; TRBD2 matches 8 bases. Germline V CDR1 and CDR2: SGHNT, YENEEA. The CDR3 runs 14 residues. After removal of 10 bases from V and 0 bases from J, the junction contained 4 bases not matched to a gene. CDR3 nucleotide sequence: TGTGCCACTAGACTAGCGTCGAACACCGGGGAGCTGTTTTTT. As protein: CATRLASNTGELFF.

This clonotype was detected only a few times. Here the CDR3 reads CASSVGASGTYEQYF. CDR3 nucleotide sequence: TGTGCCAGCTCTGTGGGGGCTAGCGGTACCTACGAGCAGTACTTC. This chain joins TRBV12-3 or TRBV12-4 and TRBJ2-7; tentatively, D is TRBD2 (7 bases). CDR3 length equals 15 residues. With 8 bases removed from V and 2 bases from J, the gap between germline ends came to 19 bases.

The chain carries TRBV5-5 and TRBJ2-5; D tentatively reads TRBD1 or TRBD2 (5 bases each). The CDR3 covers 15 residues. Trimming pared 6 bases from V and 3 bases from J, leaving 18 bases between. CDR1 is SGHKS, CDR2 YYEKEE, per germline (reference sequence). The CDR3: CASNPGAGDEETQYF. CDR3 DNA sequence: TGTGCCAGCAATCCCGGGGCCGGGGATGAAGAGACCCAGTACTTC.

The V call is TRBV12-3 or TRBV12-4, the J call TRBJ1-5, with D possibly matching TRBD1 (5 bases). V shed 7 bases and J shed 9 bases, with 13 bases lying between them. This CDR3 contains 12 residues. CDR3 nucleotides: TGTGCCAGCACGACGGTAAGGGGGCCCCAGCATTTT. Translated: CASTTVRGPQHF.

The J gene is TRBJ2-7, the V gene TRBV7-2; the D is unclear. CDR1 and CDR2 (germline): SGHTA, FQGNSA. The CDR3 has 14 residues. V was trimmed by 3 bases and J by 4 bases, leaving 13 bases between them. The chain's CDR3 is CASSFQFGGYEQYF. The CDR3 DNA sequence: TGTGCCAGCAGCTTCCAGTTCGGTGGGTACGAGCAGTACTTC.

The table lists this clonotype with a few counts. This chain joins TRBV15 and TRBJ2-6; no reliable D call. CDR3 length: 13 residues. V was pared by 7 bases and J by 0 bases, with 4 bases between. CDR1 is LNHNV, CDR2 YYDKDF, per germline (reference sequence). This chain's CDR3 is CATTPSGANVLTF. The CDR3 nucleotides are TGTGCCACCACCCCCTCTGGGGCCAACGTCCTGACTTTC.

This clonotype came up a few times. The J gene is TRBJ2-3, the V gene TRBV29-1; a possible D gene is TRBD1 (6 bases). CDR3 length: 13 amino acids. Trimming pared 7 bases from V and 3 bases from J, leaving 14 bases between. In germline, CDR1 is SQVTM, CDR2 ANQGSEA. As DNA, the CDR3 is TGCAGCGCCGATAGGGGGACGACAGATACGCAGTATTTT. Its protein product is CSADRGTTDTQYF.

This clonotype was observed a few times. The V call is TRBV6-2 or TRBV6-3, the J call TRBJ1-2; weak D call: TRBD1 (5 bases). Trimming cost V 0 bases and J 5 bases, with 13 bases left between them. From germline, CDR1 is MNHEY and CDR2 SVGEGT. This CDR3 is 15 amino acids long. The CDR3, as DNA: TGTGCCAGCAGTTACTCGAGAGGGGTAGGGTATGGCTACACCTTC. Protein: CASSYSRGVGYGYTF.

This clonotype showed up just a few times. The rearrangement joins TRBV9 to TRBJ2-7; TRBD2 might be the D (5 bases). The germline V and J ends were trimmed by 3 bases and 0 bases, with 7 bases remaining between them. The CDR3 covers 13 residues. Per germline, CDR1 SGDLS and CDR2 YYNGEE. Here the CDR3 reads CASSGRDSYEQYF. As DNA, the CDR3 is TGTGCCAGCAGCGGACGGGACTCCTACGAGCAGTACTTC.

This clonotype was seen repeatedly, ten times or more. The rearrangement joins TRBV9 to TRBJ2-5, with TRBD2 as a possible D gene (6 bases). The CDR3 totals 12 residues. V was cut by 7 bases and J by 5 bases, with 12 bases left in between. Germline-derived CDR1 and CDR2 are SGDLS and YYNGEE. The CDR3 DNA sequence: TGTGCCAGCGGGACTGGGATGGAGACCCAGTACTTC. Amino acid sequence: CASGTGMETQYF.

This rearrangement joins TRBV30 to TRBJ2-5; D uncertain. Trimming removed 3 bases at V and 1 base at J, with 9 bases between. Germline V lookup: CDR1 GTSNPN, CDR2 SVGIG (reference sequence). This CDR3 region has 13 residues. In DNA, the CDR3 is TGTGCCTGGAGCCCGGGCGTCCAAGAGACCCAGTACTTC. This gives the protein CAWSPGVQETQYF.

In DNA, the CDR3 is TGTGCCAGCAGCCGAGAGAGGAACACCGGGGAGCTGTTTTTT. Amino acids: CASSRERNTGELFF. This sequence joins TRBV14 and TRBJ2-2, with D uncertain. This CDR3 has 14 amino acids. The V end lost 4 bases, the J end lost 1 base, and 7 bases lay between the germline ends. Germline-derived CDR1 and CDR2 are SGHDN and FVKESK. The variable domain in full, completed from reference TRBV14 and TRBJ2-2, reads EAGVTQFPSHSVIEKGQTVTLRCDPISGHDNLYWYRRVMGKEIKFLLHFVKESKQDESGMPNNRFLAERTGGTYSTLKVQPAELEDSGVYFCASSRERNTGELFFGEGSRLTVL.